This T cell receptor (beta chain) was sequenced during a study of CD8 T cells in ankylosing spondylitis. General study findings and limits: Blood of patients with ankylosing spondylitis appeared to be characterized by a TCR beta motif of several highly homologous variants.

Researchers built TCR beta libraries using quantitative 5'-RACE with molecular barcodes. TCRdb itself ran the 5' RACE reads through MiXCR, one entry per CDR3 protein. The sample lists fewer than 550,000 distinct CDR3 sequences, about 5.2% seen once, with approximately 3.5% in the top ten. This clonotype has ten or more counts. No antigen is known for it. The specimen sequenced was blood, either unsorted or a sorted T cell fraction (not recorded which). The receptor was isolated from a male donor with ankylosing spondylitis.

As DNA, the CDR3 is TGCGCCAGCAGTTCCGGGACAGGAGCAACCGGGGAGCTGTTTTTT. Protein product: CASSSGTGATGELFF. The chain has TRBV5-1 and TRBJ2-2; 8 positions match TRBD1. The CDR3 has 15 amino acids. The trim removed 5 bases at V and 5 bases at J, leaving 8 bases unmatched. The germline V gene encodes CDR1 SGHRS and CDR2 YFSETQ.